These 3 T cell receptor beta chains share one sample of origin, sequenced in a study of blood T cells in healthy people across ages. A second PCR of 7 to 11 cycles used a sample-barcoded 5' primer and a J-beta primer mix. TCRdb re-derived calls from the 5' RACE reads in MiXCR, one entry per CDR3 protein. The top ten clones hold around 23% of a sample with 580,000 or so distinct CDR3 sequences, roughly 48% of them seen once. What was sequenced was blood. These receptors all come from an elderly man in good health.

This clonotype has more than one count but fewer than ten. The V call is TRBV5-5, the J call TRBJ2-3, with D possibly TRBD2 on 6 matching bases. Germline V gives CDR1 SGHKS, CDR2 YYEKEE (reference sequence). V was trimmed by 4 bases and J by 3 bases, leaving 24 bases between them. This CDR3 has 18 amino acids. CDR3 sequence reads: CASSLGRGGGIGTDTQYF. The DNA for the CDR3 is TGTGCCAGCAGCCTCGGCCGAGGTGGCGGGATCGGAACAGATACGCAGTATTTT. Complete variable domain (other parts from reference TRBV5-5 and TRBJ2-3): DAGVTQSPTHLIKTRGQQVTLRCSPISGHKSVSWYQQVLGQGPQFIFQYYEKEERGRGNFPDRFSARQFPNYSSELNVNALLLGDSALYLCASSLGRGGGIGTDTQYFGPGTRLTVL.

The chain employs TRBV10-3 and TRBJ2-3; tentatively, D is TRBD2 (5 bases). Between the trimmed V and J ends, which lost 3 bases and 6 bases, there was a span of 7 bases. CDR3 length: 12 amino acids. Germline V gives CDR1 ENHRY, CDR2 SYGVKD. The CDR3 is CAISDLADTQYF. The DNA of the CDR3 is TGTGCCATCAGTGATTTAGCGGATACGCAGTATTTT.

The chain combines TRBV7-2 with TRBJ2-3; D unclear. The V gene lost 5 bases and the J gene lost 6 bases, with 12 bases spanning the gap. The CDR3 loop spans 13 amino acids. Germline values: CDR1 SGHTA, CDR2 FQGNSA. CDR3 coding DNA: TGTGCCAGCAGCCCCCCCGCGTGGGATACGCAGTATTTT. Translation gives CASSPPAWDTQYF.